This T cell receptor (beta chain) was observed in a study of OX40 agonist ivuxolimab in advanced cancers. Study-level results: Clonal expansion from baseline to week 6 occurred in both CD4+ and CD8+ T cells. Clonal expansion among partial responders at 0.1-3.0 mg/kg ranked near the lowest.

Sequencing used immunoSEQ multiplex PCR; TCRdb keeps in-frame clones, though not all of them. The sample lists about 96,000 clones, 90% occurring once. This clone was detected once. The antigen remains undetermined. V shed 8 bases and J shed 6 bases, with 8 bases lying between them. Germline V lookup: CDR1 ENHRY, CDR2 SYGVKD. The CDR3 has 11 residues. The receptor was derived from an adult with an advanced solid tumor such as melanoma, head and neck, liver or kidney cancer. The sample here was CD4+ or CD8+ T cells sorted from blood, taken in a trial of the OX40 agonist ivuxolimab. V and J are TRBV10-3 and TRBJ1-5; no reliable D call. CDR3 sequence reads: CAIPLGQPQHF. The CDR3 DNA sequence: TGTGCCATCCCCCTGGGTCAGCCCCAGCATTTT.